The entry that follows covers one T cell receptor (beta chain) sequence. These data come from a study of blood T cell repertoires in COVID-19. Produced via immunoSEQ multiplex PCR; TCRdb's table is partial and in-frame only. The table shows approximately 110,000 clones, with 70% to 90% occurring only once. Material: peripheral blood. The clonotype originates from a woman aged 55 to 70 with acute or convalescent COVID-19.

Written as DNA, the CDR3 is TGTGCCAGCGGTGGAGATAGCAATCAGCCCCAGCATTTT. As protein: CASGGDSNQPQHF. The V and J genes are TRBV7-9 and TRBJ1-5; D gene uncertain. This CDR3 comprises 13 residues. Germline V CDR1 and CDR2: SEHNR, FQNEAQ (reference sequence). The V end was cut by 8 bases, the J end by 0 bases, with 8 bases between.